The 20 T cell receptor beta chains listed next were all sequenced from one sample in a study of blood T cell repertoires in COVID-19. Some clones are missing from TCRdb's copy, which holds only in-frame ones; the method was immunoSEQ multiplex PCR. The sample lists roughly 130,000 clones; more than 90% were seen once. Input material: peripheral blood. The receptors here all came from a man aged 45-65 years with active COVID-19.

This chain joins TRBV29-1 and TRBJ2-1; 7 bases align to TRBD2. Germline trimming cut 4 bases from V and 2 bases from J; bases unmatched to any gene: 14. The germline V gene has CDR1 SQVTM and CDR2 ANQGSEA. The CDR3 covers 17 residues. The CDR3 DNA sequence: TGCAGCGTTGGCCCCCGACTAGCCCGAAACCCCTACAATGAGCAGTTCTTC. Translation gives CSVGPRLARNPYNEQFF.

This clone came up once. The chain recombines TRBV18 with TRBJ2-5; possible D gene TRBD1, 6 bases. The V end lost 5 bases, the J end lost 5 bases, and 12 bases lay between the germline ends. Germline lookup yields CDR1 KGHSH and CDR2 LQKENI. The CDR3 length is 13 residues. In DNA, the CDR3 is TGTGCCAGCTCAGGGGGCAGCGCGGAGACCCAGTACTTC. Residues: CASSGGSAETQYF.

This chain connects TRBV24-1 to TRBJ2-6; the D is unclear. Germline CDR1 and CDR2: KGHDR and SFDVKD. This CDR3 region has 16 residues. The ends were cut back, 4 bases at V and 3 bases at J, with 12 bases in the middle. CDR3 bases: TGTGCCACCAGTGACCATCCCCGAGGTGGGGCCAACGTCCTGACTTTC. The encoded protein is CATSDHPRGGANVLTF.

The CDR3 protein is CASSQSRATYGYTF. The DNA of the CDR3 is TGTGCCAGCAGTCAATCCAGGGCGACCTATGGCTACACCTTC. V is TRBV27 and J is TRBJ1-2, with D perhaps matching TRBD1 (5 bases). This CDR3 is 14 amino acids long. Per the germline V gene, CDR1 is MNHEY and CDR2 is SMNVEV (reference sequence). V was shortened by 5 bases and J by 4 bases, with 14 bases between the two germline ends.

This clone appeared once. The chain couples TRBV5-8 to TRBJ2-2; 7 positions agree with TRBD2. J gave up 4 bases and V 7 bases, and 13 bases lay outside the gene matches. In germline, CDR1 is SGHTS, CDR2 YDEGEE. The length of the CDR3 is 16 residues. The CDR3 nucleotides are TGTGCCAGCTCCTCGTGGGGAGGGCCGGTCACCGGGGAGCTGTTTTTT. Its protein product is CASSSWGGPVTGELFF.

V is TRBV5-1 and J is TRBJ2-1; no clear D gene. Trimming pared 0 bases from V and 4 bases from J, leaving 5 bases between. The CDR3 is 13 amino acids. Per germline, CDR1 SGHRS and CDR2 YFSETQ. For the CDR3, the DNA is TGCGCCAGCAGCTTGGACGGGTACAATGAGCAGTTCTTC. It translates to CASSLDGYNEQFF.

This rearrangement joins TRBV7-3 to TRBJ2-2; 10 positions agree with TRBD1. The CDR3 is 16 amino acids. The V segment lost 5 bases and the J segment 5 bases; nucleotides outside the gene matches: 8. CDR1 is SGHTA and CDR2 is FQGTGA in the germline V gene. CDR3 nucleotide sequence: TGTGCCAGCAGCCCATGGACAGGGGGAATAACCGGGGAGCTGTTTTTT. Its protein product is CASSPWTGGITGELFF.

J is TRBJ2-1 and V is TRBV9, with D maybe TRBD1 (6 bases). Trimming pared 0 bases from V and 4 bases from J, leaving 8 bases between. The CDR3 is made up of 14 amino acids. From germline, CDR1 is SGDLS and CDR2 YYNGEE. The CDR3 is CASSVDGQYNEQFF. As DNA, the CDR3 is TGTGCCAGCAGCGTAGATGGACAGTACAATGAGCAGTTCTTC.

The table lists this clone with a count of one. The CDR3 protein is CASSPLGTSGVRETQYF. In nucleotides, the CDR3 is TGTGCCAGCTCACCACTGGGGACTAGCGGGGTCCGGGAGACCCAGTACTTC. The chain employs TRBV18 and TRBJ2-5, with TRBD2 identical over 13 bases. V was pared by 1 base and J by 5 bases, with 7 bases of the junction left unmatched. The CDR3 extends over 17 amino acids. Germline lookup yields CDR1 KGHSH and CDR2 LQKENI.

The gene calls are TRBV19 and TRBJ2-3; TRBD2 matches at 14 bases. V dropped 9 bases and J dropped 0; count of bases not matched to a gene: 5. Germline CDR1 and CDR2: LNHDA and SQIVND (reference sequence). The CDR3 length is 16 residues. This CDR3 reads CASGTSGGPSTDTQYF. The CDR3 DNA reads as TGTGCCAGCGGGACTAGCGGGGGCCCTAGCACAGATACGCAGTATTTT. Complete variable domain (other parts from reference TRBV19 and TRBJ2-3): DGGITQSPKYLFRKEGQNVTLSCEQNLNHDAMYWYRQDPGQGLRLIYYSQIVNDFQKGDIAEGYSVSREKKESFPLTVTSAQKNPTAFYLCASGTSGGPSTDTQYFGPGTRLTVL.

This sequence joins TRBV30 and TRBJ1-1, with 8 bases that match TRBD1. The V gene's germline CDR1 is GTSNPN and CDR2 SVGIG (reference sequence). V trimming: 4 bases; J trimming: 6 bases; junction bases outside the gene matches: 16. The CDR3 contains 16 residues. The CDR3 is CAWTQGGRGRRAEAFF. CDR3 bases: TGTGCCTGGACTCAGGGAGGCAGGGGGCGAAGGGCTGAAGCTTTCTTT.

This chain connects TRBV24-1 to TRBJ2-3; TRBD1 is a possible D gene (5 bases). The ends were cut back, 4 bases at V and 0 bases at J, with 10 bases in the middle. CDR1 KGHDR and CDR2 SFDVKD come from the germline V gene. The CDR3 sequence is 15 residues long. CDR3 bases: TGTGCCACCAGTGAGTCAGGGTTCAGCACAGATACGCAGTATTTT. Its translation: CATSESGFSTDTQYF.

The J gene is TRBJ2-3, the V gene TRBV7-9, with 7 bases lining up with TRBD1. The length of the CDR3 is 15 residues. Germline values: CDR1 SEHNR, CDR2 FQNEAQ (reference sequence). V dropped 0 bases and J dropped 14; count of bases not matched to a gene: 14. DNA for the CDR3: TGTGCCAGCAGCTTAGCGGATGCGCGACAGGGACCAGCGTATTTT. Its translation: CASSLADARQGPAYF. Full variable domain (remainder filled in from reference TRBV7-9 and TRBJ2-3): DTGVSQNPRHKITKRGQNVTFRCDPISEHNRLYWYRQTLGQGPEFLTYFQNEAQLEKSRLLSDRFSAERPKGSFSTLEIQRTEQGDSAMYLCASSLADARQGPAYFGPGTRLTVL.

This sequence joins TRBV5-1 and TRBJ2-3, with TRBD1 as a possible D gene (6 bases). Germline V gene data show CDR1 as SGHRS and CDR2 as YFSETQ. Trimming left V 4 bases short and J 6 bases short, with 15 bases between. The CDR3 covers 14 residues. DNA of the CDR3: TGCGCCAGCAGCGGAACAGGGCTAGTCGATACGCAGTATTTT. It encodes CASSGTGLVDTQYF.

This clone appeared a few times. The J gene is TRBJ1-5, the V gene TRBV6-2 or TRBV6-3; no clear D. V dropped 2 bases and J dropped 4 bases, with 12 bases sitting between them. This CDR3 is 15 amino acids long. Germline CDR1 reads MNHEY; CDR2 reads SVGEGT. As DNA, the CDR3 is TGTGCCAGCAGTTACCTAGGTTTGTGGAATCAGCCCCAGCATTTT. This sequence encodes CASSYLGLWNQPQHF.

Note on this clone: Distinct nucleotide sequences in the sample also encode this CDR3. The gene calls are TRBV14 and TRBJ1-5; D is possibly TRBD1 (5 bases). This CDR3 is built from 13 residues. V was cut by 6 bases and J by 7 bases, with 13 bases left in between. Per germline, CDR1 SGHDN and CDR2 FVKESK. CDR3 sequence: CASSQSGGQPQHF. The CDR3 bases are TGTGCCAGCAGTCAAAGTGGGGGGCAGCCCCAGCATTTT.

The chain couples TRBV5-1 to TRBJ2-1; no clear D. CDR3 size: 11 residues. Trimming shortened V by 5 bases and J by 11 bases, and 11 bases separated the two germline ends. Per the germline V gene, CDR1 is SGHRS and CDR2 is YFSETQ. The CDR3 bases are TGCGCCAGCAGTTCCGGGTCTCAGCAGTTCTTC. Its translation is CASSSGSQQFF.

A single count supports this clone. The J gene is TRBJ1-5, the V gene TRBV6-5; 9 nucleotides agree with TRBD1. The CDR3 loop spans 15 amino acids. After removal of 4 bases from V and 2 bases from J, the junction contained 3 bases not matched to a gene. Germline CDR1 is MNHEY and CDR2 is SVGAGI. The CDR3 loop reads CASSSDRGGNQPQHF. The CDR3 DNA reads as TGTGCCAGCAGTTCGGACAGGGGAGGCAATCAGCCCCAGCATTTT.

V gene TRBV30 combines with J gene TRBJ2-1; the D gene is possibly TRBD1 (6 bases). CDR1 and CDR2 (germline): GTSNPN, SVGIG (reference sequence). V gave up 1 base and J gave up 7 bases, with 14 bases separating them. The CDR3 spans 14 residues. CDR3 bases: TGTGCCTGGAGTGGGGGGCCGATAGGGAATGAGCAGTTCTTC. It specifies CAWSGGPIGNEQFF.

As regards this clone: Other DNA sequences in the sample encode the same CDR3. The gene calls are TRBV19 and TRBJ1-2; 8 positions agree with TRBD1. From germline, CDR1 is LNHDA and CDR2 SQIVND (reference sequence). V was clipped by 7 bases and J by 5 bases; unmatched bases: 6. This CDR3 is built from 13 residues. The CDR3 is CASTPDRGYGYTF. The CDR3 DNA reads TGTGCCAGTACTCCAGACAGGGGTTATGGCTACACCTTC. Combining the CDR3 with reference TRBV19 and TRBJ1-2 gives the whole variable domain DGGITQSPKYLFRKEGQNVTLSCEQNLNHDAMYWYRQDPGQGLRLIYYSQIVNDFQKGDIAEGYSVSREKKESFPLTVTSAQKNPTAFYLCASTPDRGYGYTFGSGTRLTVV.